This T cell receptor beta chain was retrieved from a study of OX40 agonist ivuxolimab in advanced cancers. The count of this clone is one. Its antigen is currently unknown. Blood sampling was done at baseline, cycle 4 day 1, and cycle 7 day 1. CDR3 size: 15 residues. Trimming took 2 bases from V and 0 from J, leaving 10 bases between them. Germline CDR1 MGHRA, CDR2 YSYEKL. Only in-frame clones appear in the TCRdb table, and some are missing; sequencing was by immunoSEQ multiplex PCR. This sample carries about 55,000 clones, around 86% of them seen once, and the ten largest clones take approximately 11%. Whole-study findings and limits: Among the lowest peripheral clonal expansion occurred in 0.1-3.0 mg/kg partial responders. It was also the case that some nonresponders had low normalized T-cell clonal expansion. Fewer expanded clones were found on average in CD4+ than in CD8+ T cells.

The chain joins TRBV4-1 to TRBJ1-1; D not certain. This TCR was sampled from an adult with an advanced solid tumor such as melanoma, head and neck, liver or kidney cancer. Sequencing used CD4+ or CD8+ T cells sorted from blood, obtained in a trial of the OX40 agonist ivuxolimab. CDR3 nucleotides: TGCGCCAGCAGCCAACGTTACAGTGTGAACACTGAAGCTTTCTTT. Its protein is CASSQRYSVNTEAFF.